These T cell receptor beta chains were read from a single sample in a study of human T cells and chemical hapten exposure. TCRdb re-called the RACE reads with MiXCR, one entry per CDR3 protein. The sample holds 300,000 to 450,000 distinct CDR3 sequences, 5.5% seen once. The input for sequencing was whole blood, taken in connection with sensitization to the hapten diphenylcyclopropenone (DPC). Receptors originate from a woman under 30 with alopecia areata. Some clones in this sample may be carry-over from other donors' samples. Both conserved end residues are part of each CDR3. The D gene is left open where the match is weak. Not every row has a clone size; where given, it reads once, few, many or a size class.

many	TRBV10-3	TRBJ2-3	TRBD1	CAISEGTGRDTQYF	TGTGCCATCAGTGAAGGGACAGGGAGAGATACGCAGTATTTT
many	TRBV29-1	TRBJ2-7	TRBD1	CSVDRDRGQEQYF	TGCAGCGTTGACCGGGACAGGGGGCAGGAGCAGTACTTC
few	TRBV29-1	TRBJ2-7	TRBD1	CSVLGGDRGHEQYF	TGCAGCGTTCTGGGTGGGGACAGGGGGCATGAGCAGTACTTC
.	TRBV19	TRBJ1-5	.	CASSIGGGENQPQHF	TGTGCCAGTAGTATAGGCGGGGGCGAAAATCAGCCCCAGCATTTT
few	TRBV6-2/TRBV6-3	TRBJ2-1	TRBD2	CASSYSPGFSGLLAGVYNEQFF	TGTGCCAGCAGTTACTCGCCTGGGTTTAGTGGGTTACTAGCGGGGGTATACAATGAGCAGTTCTTC
few	TRBV19	TRBJ1-2	TRBD1	CASSRRQGENGYTF	TGTGCCAGTAGTCGCCGGCAGGGGGAGAATGGCTACACCTTC
many	TRBV7-3	TRBJ2-3	.	CASSSPGGSDTDTQYF	TGTGCCAGCAGCTCCCCCGGGGGTAGCGACACAGATACGCAGTATTTT
.	TRBV4-1	TRBJ1-6	TRBD1	CASRHAGGRDSPLHF	TGCGCCAGCAGACATGCAGGGGGCAGGGATTCACCCCTCCACTTT
few	TRBV7-6	TRBJ2-1	TRBD2	CASSLVASGYNEQFF	TGTGCCAGCAGCTTAGTCGCTAGCGGGTACAATGAGCAGTTCTTC
.	TRBV20-1	TRBJ1-5	.	CSASGGWTFSNQPQHF	TGCAGTGCTAGTGGGGGCTGGACTTTTAGCAATCAGCCCCAGCATTTT
.	TRBV6-5	TRBJ1-6	TRBD1	CASSGQGWNSPLHF	TGTGCCAGCAGTGGACAGGGCTGGAATTCACCCCTCCACTTT
few	TRBV7-2	TRBJ1-2	.	CASSPRQTPGGGYTF	TGTGCCAGCAGCCCGCGACAGACCCCGGGCGGTGGCTACACCTTC
many	TRBV2	TRBJ1-2	TRBD1	CASSRDRLVGGYTF	TGTGCCAGCAGCCGGGACAGGCTTGTTGGTGGCTACACCTTC
many	TRBV13	TRBJ1-6	TRBD1	CASSPDRGFTPLHF	TGTGCCAGCAGCCCCGACAGGGGGTTTACACCCCTCCACTTT
many	TRBV27	TRBJ1-2	.	CASSFRRSAWGYTF	TGTGCCAGCAGTTTCCGCAGGTCTGCCTGGGGCTACACCTTC
many	TRBV29-1	TRBJ2-1	.	CSVAEDLYNEQFF	TGCAGCGTTGCAGAGGACTTGTACAATGAGCAGTTCTTC
few	TRBV20-1	TRBJ2-3	.	CSAGGRKNTDTQYF	TGCAGTGCAGGGGGAAGAAAAAACACAGATACGCAGTATTTT
.	TRBV12-3/TRBV12-4	TRBJ1-1	TRBD1	CASSKQGDAEAFF	TGTGCCAGCAGTAAACAGGGGGACGCTGAAGCTTTCTTT
many	TRBV11-2	TRBJ2-7	.	CASSTNPGSYEQYF	TGTGCCAGCAGCACGAACCCAGGGTCATACGAGCAGTACTTC
.	TRBV20-1	TRBJ2-7	.	CSARGRLAYEQYF	TGCAGTGCTAGAGGGAGGTTAGCCTACGAGCAGTACTTC
many	TRBV6-6	TRBJ1-1	.	CASSYHDTVNTEAFF	TGTGCCAGCAGTTACCATGACACTGTGAACACTGAAGCTTTCTTT
.	TRBV12-3/TRBV12-4	TRBJ2-1	.	CASSSPGGPYNEQFF	TGTGCCAGCAGTTCGCCGGGGGGCCCCTACAATGAGCAGTTCTTC